These 18 T cell receptor beta chains were sequenced from one sample in a study of OX40 agonist ivuxolimab in advanced cancers. Libraries were prepared by immunoSEQ multiplex PCR; TCRdb keeps only in-frame clonotypes and omits some of them. In the table there are around 71,000 clones, around four fifths of which are singletons. Sequences were derived from CD4+ or CD8+ T cells sorted from blood, sampled in a trial of the OX40 agonist ivuxolimab. The receptor set was obtained from an adult with an advanced solid tumor such as melanoma, head and neck, liver or kidney cancer.

V usage is TRBV27 and J usage is TRBJ1-1, with 10 bases identical to TRBD1. Germline CDR1 and CDR2: MNHEY and SMNVEV (reference sequence). The junction had 8 bases not matched to a gene; V was cut back by 3 bases and J by 4 bases. This CDR3 contains 16 residues. The CDR3 sequence is CASSFSPRDRGTEAFF. The CDR3, as DNA: TGTGCCAGCAGTTTCTCCCCTCGGGACAGGGGCACTGAAGCTTTCTTT.

The rearrangement links TRBV18 to TRBJ1-2, with 7 bases that match TRBD1. Germline loops: CDR1 KGHSH, CDR2 LQKENI. The CDR3 contains 14 residues. J was trimmed by 8 bases and V by 4 bases; bases with no gene match: 10. The CDR3 here is CASSLLGQAQGYTF. CDR3 in DNA: TGTGCCAGCTCACTTCTCGGACAGGCGCAGGGCTACACCTTC.

The chain links TRBV5-4 to TRBJ2-1; possible D gene TRBD2, 6 bases. V was trimmed by 1 base and J by 2 bases, leaving 13 bases between them. In germline, CDR1 is SGHNT, CDR2 YYREEE (reference sequence). This CDR3 is 16 amino acids long. In DNA, the CDR3 is TGTGCCAGCAGCTTGTTTCGCGGGGTGACCTACAATGAGCAGTTCTTC. Protein product: CASSLFRGVTYNEQFF.

The chain is built from TRBV5-1 and TRBJ2-1; 10 bases fit TRBD1. The CDR3 consists of 15 residues. Unmatched junction bases numbered 3, after V lost 4 bases and J lost 2 bases. Germline-derived CDR1 and CDR2 are SGHRS and YFSETQ. The CDR3 nucleotides read TGCGCCAGCAGCCCTGGACAGGGGGCCTACAATGAGCAGTTCTTC. This gives the protein CASSPGQGAYNEQFF.

Details on this clone: Other DNA sequences of this sample code for an identical CDR3. The rearrangement joins TRBV7-9 to TRBJ2-5, with no clear D. Trimming cost V 1 base and J 7 bases, with 4 bases left between them. The CDR3 runs 11 residues. CDR1 SEHNR and CDR2 FQNEAQ come from the germline V gene (reference sequence). The CDR3: CASSLEGTQYF. In DNA, the CDR3 is TGTGCCAGCAGCTTAGAAGGGACCCAGTACTTC.

The chain uses TRBV7-2 and TRBJ1-2; weak D call: TRBD1 (5 bases). V was pared by 4 bases and J by 3 bases, with 9 bases between. The CDR3 spans 13 residues. Germline CDR1 SGHTA, CDR2 FQGNSA. Here the CDR3 reads CASSSGADYGYTF. CDR3 sequence (DNA): TGTGCCAGCAGCTCCGGGGCCGACTATGGCTACACCTTC.

The chain combines TRBV15 with TRBJ1-5, with 9 bases matching TRBD1. Trimming at V came to 5 bases and at J to 5 bases, leaving 4 bases not matched to a gene. Germline CDR1 reads LNHNV; CDR2 reads YYDKDF (reference sequence). The CDR3 is 14 amino acids. DNA of the CDR3: TGTGCCACCAGCCTGACAGGGGGGTATCAGCCCCAGCATTTT. Protein: CATSLTGGYQPQHF.

The chain uses TRBV19 and TRBJ1-1; 8 bases agree with TRBD1. The ends lost 5 bases at V and 4 bases at J; junction bases unmatched: 9. CDR1 and CDR2 (germline): LNHDA, SQIVND (reference sequence). The CDR3 loop spans 15 amino acids. The CDR3 region has the DNA TGTGCCAGTAGTGGGGGACAGGTCCCGGGCACTGAAGCTTTCTTT. Translation gives CASSGGQVPGTEAFF.

This clone has only a few counts. The chain uses TRBV21-1 and TRBJ1-2; TRBD1 is taken as the D call from the table, unchecked against the DNA. TRBV21-1 is listed as a pseudogene. This CDR3 is 13 amino acids long. CDR3 loop: CASSKKGQCGYTF. DNA of the CDR3: TGTGCCAGCAGCAAAAAGGGACAGTGTGGCTACACCTTC.

This clone was detected only a few times. This rearrangement joins TRBV7-9 to TRBJ2-7; D may correspond to TRBD1 or TRBD2 (7 bases each). The CDR3 loop spans 14 amino acids. Trimming pared 5 bases from V and 5 bases from J, leaving 16 bases between. Germline-derived CDR1 and CDR2 are SEHNR and FQNEAQ (reference sequence). The CDR3 coding sequence is TGTGCCAGCAGCGGGGGGGACAGAGGAAACGAGCAGTACTTC. Translation: CASSGGDRGNEQYF.

The gene calls are TRBV7-2 and TRBJ1-2; D is perhaps TRBD1 (5 bases). The germline CDR1 and CDR2 sequences are SGHTA and FQGNSA. The CDR3 consists of 16 residues. V lost 1 base to trimming and J lost 2 bases, with 14 bases between them. The CDR3 bases are TGTGCCAGCAGCTTAGTGGGGGTGACAGCCAACTATGGCTACACCTTC. Its protein is CASSLVGVTANYGYTF.

The V and J genes are TRBV2 and TRBJ2-7, with 7 bases aligning to TRBD1. V lost 6 bases, J lost 0 bases, and 5 bases stayed unmatched. Germline CDR1 is SNHLY and CDR2 is FYNNEI. The CDR3 loop spans 14 amino acids. The DNA for the CDR3 is TGTGCCAGCAGAGACAGGGTCAGCTCCTACGAGCAGTACTTC. Translation: CASRDRVSSYEQYF.

The J gene is TRBJ2-3, the V gene TRBV5-1; D ambiguous. The germline V and J ends were trimmed by 1 base and 2 bases, with 11 bases remaining between them. The CDR3 has 15 residues. Germline CDR1 SGHRS, CDR2 YFSETQ. CDR3 in amino acids: CASSLRQEATDTQYF. The CDR3 region has the DNA TGCGCCAGCAGCTTGCGCCAGGAAGCCACAGATACGCAGTATTTT.

J is TRBJ2-3 and V is TRBV7-2; 7 nucleotides agree with TRBD2. After removal of 4 bases from V and 6 bases from J, the junction contained 10 bases not matched to a gene. The CDR3 runs 15 residues. The V gene's germline CDR1 is SGHTA and CDR2 FQGNSA. The CDR3 DNA sequence: TGTGCCAGCAGCTCGGGACTAAGGGGAGCGGATACGCAGTATTTT. This codes for CASSSGLRGADTQYF.

The V call is TRBV2, the J call TRBJ1-1; no definite D call. Trimming cost V 8 bases and J 1 base, with 14 bases left between them. The CDR3 length is 14 residues. Germline V gives CDR1 SNHLY, CDR2 FYNNEI. For the CDR3, the DNA is TGTGCCAGCTTTCGTTCACGGGAGAACACTGAAGCTTTCTTT. This translates into CASFRSRENTEAFF. The complete variable domain, with remaining parts taken from reference TRBV2 and TRBJ1-1, reads EPEVTQTPSHQVTQMGQEVILRCVPISNHLYFYWYRQILGQKVEFLVSFYNNEISEKSEIFDDQFSVERPDGSNFTLKIRSTKLEDSAMYFCASFRSRENTEAFFGQGTRLTVV.

This chain uses TRBV6-6 with TRBJ1-5, with a tentative D call TRBD1 (6 bases). The germline V gene has CDR1 MNHNY and CDR2 SVGAGI (reference sequence). Trimming removed 2 bases at V and 6 bases at J, with 17 bases between. CDR3 length: 16 residues. In DNA form, the CDR3 reads TGTGCCAGCAGTTACGGAGACAGTCTCAGGGGTCAGCCCCAGCATTTT. Residues: CASSYGDSLRGQPQHF.

The rearrangement links TRBV28 to TRBJ2-3, with 7 bases that match TRBD2. Germline lookup yields CDR1 MDHEN and CDR2 SYDVKM. The length of the CDR3 is 16 residues. V trimming: 6 bases; J trimming: 2 bases; junction bases outside the gene matches: 11. CDR3 sequence reads: CASSPQRGPLTDTQYF. CDR3 sequence (DNA): TGTGCCAGCAGCCCTCAGCGGGGACCCCTCACAGATACGCAGTATTTT.

This clone has only a few counts. V gene TRBV5-6 combines with J gene TRBJ1-6; TRBD1 matches 7 bases. After removal of 0 bases from V and 4 bases from J, the junction contained 4 bases not matched to a gene. The germline CDR1 and CDR2 sequences are SGHDT and YYEEEE. The CDR3 consists of 16 residues. Here the CDR3 reads CASSLEGQRYNSPLHF. CDR3 in DNA: TGTGCCAGCAGCTTGGAGGGACAGAGATATAATTCACCCCTCCACTTT.